Listed below are T cell receptor beta chains from one sample, sequenced in a study of cytomegalovirus exposure and HLA in healthy donors. The data were produced by immunoSEQ multiplex PCR, yet TCRdb's version contains in-frame clones alone and is incomplete. The data hold tens of thousands of clones, with approximately 70% observed a single time. The sample comprised PBMCs. The receptors were sampled from a man between 60 and 70 years old in good health and CMV-seropositive. The CDR3 runs from the conserved cysteine through the conserved F or W. D genes are given only for firm matches. Only some rows state a clone size, as once, few, many or a class for expanded clones.

clone_size j_call v_call d_call cdr3_nt cdr3_aa
once TRBJ2-7 TRBV19 NA TGTGCCAGTAGTATTAGTCTAGTCTACGAGCAGTACTTC CASSISLVYEQYF
NA TRBJ1-1 TRBV9 TRBD1 TGTGCCAGCAGCTTCGAGACAGGGAGCGCTGAAGCTTTCTTT CASSFETGSAEAFF
NA TRBJ2-1 TRBV21-1 NA TGTGCCAGCAGCAATTTCCGGGACAGTGGGAGCTCCTACAATGAGCAGTTCTTC CASSNFRDSGSSYNEQFF
NA TRBJ2-3 TRBV19 NA TGTGCCAGTAGTATGGAAGCGGGCCCCTATACGCAGTATTTT CASSMEAGPYTQYF
NA TRBJ2-7 TRBV7-9 NA TGTGCCAGCAGCTTCGGACAGCCCTCATACTACGAGCAGTACTTC CASSFGQPSYYEQYF
NA TRBJ2-7 TRBV5-1 TRBD1 TGCGCCAGCAGCCGGGGGGACAGGGACCGGGACGAGCAGTACTTC CASSRGDRDRDEQYF
few TRBJ2-3 TRBV5-1 NA TGCGCCAGCAGCGTGGATTCAAATACGCAGTATTTT CASSVDSNTQYF
few TRBJ2-5 TRBV7-8 TRBD2 TGTGCCAGCAGCTTAGATGGGCCTAGCGGGAGTGGAGAGACCCAGTACTTC CASSLDGPSGSGETQYF
NA TRBJ2-3 TRBV19 TRBD2 TGTGCCAGTAGTATCTCGGGAGGTTCAGGAGATACGCAGTATTTT CASSISGGSGDTQYF
once TRBJ2-5 TRBV5-1 NA TGCGCCAGCAGAAGAGGCAGACTCCAAGAGACCCAGTACTTC CASRRGRLQETQYF
few TRBJ2-1 TRBV30 NA TGTGCCTGGAGTTCAAGCGGCCTCAGCTCCTACAATGAGCAGTTCTTC CAWSSSGLSSYNEQFF
NA TRBJ2-5 TRBV28 TRBD2 TGTGCCAGCAGTCCGGGGGGGGCGGCGGAGACCCAGTACTTC CASSPGGAAETQYF
NA TRBJ2-7 TRBV6-5 NA TGTGCCAGCAGGCGGGACAGTGTACGGGACGAGCAGTACTTC CASRRDSVRDEQYF
NA TRBJ1-5 TRBV7-2 NA TGTGCCAGCAGCTTAACGGGGAGACAGCCCCAGCATTTT CASSLTGRQPQHF
NA TRBJ1-4 TRBV30 TRBD1 TGTGCCTGGGCCGACAGGGCGTGGGAAAAACTGTTTTTT CAWADRAWEKLFF
NA TRBJ2-3 TRBV9 TRBD1 TGTGCCAGCAGCCCCTCCGGGACAGGGGGCACAGATACGCAGTATTTT CASSPSGTGGTDTQYF
NA TRBJ1-4 TRBV6-5 TRBD1 TGTGCCAGCACCTCCGCGGACAGGGATGAAAAACTGTTTTTT CASTSADRDEKLFF
NA TRBJ2-1 TRBV28 TRBD2 TGTGCCAGCAGCCTTGGAGCTAGCGGGATTTATGAGCAGTTCTTC CASSLGASGIYEQFF
few TRBJ2-7 TRBV5-1 TRBD1 TGCGCCAGCAGCTTGGGTTTCTCCGGGACAGGGTCCTACGAGCAGTACTTC CASSLGFSGTGSYEQYF
NA TRBJ1-1 TRBV19 NA TGTGCCAGTAGTGGGCAGCTTTCCACTGAAGCTTTCTTT CASSGQLSTEAFF
NA TRBJ2-7 TRBV28 NA TGTGCCAGCGAGTCAGGGGGGACCTACGAGCAGTACTTC CASESGGTYEQYF
NA TRBJ1-1 TRBV7-8 NA TGTGCCAGCAGCTTCGGGATCCGGAGGGGGGGGGCTTTCTTT CASSFGIRRGGAFF
NA TRBJ1-1 TRBV7-2 TRBD1 TGTGCCAGCAGTCACATGGACAGGGCGTACACTGAAGCTTTCTTT CASSHMDRAYTEAFF
NA TRBJ2-7 TRBV7-9 NA TGTTCCAGCAGTAGTAGCGACGAGCAGTACTTC CSSSSSDEQYF
few TRBJ2-5 TRBV19 TRBD1 TGTGCCAGTAGTGACCCGACAGGGGTAGGAGAGACCCAGTACTTC CASSDPTGVGETQYF
NA TRBJ2-5 TRBV30 TRBD2 TGTGCCTGGAGTGTAAGGGGGACTAGAGGGGAGACCCAGTACTTC CAWSVRGTRGETQYF
few TRBJ2-7 TRBV6-5 TRBD1 TGTGCCAGCAGTACGGACCTGACAGGGGACGAGCAGTACTTC CASSTDLTGDEQYF
NA TRBJ1-2 TRBV6-6 TRBD1 TGTGCCAGCAGTTCAGGGGGGGGCTACACCTTC CASSSGGGYTF
NA TRBJ2-1 TRBV27 NA TGTGCCAGCAGTCTGGACTATTACAATGAGCAGTTCTTC CASSLDYYNEQFF
few TRBJ2-3 TRBV11-2 NA TGTGCCAGCAGCTTATTTGCTAGCGGCACAGATACGCAGTATTTT CASSLFASGTDTQYF
NA TRBJ1-1 TRBV30 NA TGTGCCTGGAGTGTAGCAGGATCTCCGAACACTGAAGCTTTCTTT CAWSVAGSPNTEAFF
NA TRBJ2-7 TRBV7-2 TRBD2 TGTGCCAGCAGCTTCAGACCCGGGGGGAGCTCCTACGAGCAGTACTTC CASSFRPGGSSYEQYF
NA TRBJ1-1 TRBV9 NA TGTGCCAGCAGCGTACATTACATGAACACTGAAGCTTTCTTT CASSVHYMNTEAFF
once TRBJ1-2 TRBV6-1 TRBD1 TGTGCCAGCAGGAGGGGGCTTGTGTTTGACTATGGCTACACCTTC CASRRGLVFDYGYTF
NA TRBJ2-5 TRBV4-2 TRBD2 TGTGCCAGCAGCCAAGAACTAGCGGGAGGGACTCTCGGGGAGACCCAGTACTTC CASSQELAGGTLGETQYF
NA TRBJ2-2 TRBV7-2 TRBD1 TGTGCCAGCAGCTCGAGACAGGGGCGAACAGGGGAGCTGTTTTTT CASSSRQGRTGELFF
NA TRBJ2-7 TRBV6-6 TRBD1 TGTGCCAGCAGTTATTCCGGGACAGCGGCAACCTACGAGCAGTACTTC CASSYSGTAATYEQYF
NA TRBJ2-3 TRBV4-3 NA TGCGCCAGCAGCCCTAACACAGATACGCAGTATTTT CASSPNTDTQYF
NA TRBJ1-5 TRBV19 TRBD1 TGTGCCAGTAGTCAACGGACAGGGGGGAGCAATCAGCCCCAGCATTTT CASSQRTGGSNQPQHF
NA TRBJ2-1 TRBV7-6 TRBD2 TGTGCCAGCAGCTTAGCGCATTTAGGGACTAGGCGGGGTGAGCAGTTCTTC CASSLAHLGTRRGEQFF
few TRBJ2-7 TRBV28 NA TGTGCCAGCAAGCCGGGACAAGACTACGAGCAGTACTTC CASKPGQDYEQYF
NA TRBJ2-7 TRBV5-4 TRBD1 TGTGCCAGCAGCCCGGGACAGGGTGCGTACGAGCAGTACTTC CASSPGQGAYEQYF
NA TRBJ2-1 TRBV7-2 TRBD2 TGTGCCAGCAGCTTAGTTAGTAGCGGGGGCTCCTACAATGAGCAGTTCTTC CASSLVSSGGSYNEQFF
NA TRBJ2-5 TRBV7-2 TRBD2 TGTGCCAGCAGCGGAGCGGGAGGTGTCCAAGAGACCCAGTACTTC CASSGAGGVQETQYF
few TRBJ1-2 TRBV13 NA TGTGCCAGCAGCACCCAAACGACAGTCTATGGCTACACCTTC CASSTQTTVYGYTF
NA TRBJ2-5 TRBV2 TRBD1 TGTGCCAGCACCCCAACCCAGGGGGCAAGGGAGACCCAGTACTTC CASTPTQGARETQYF
NA TRBJ2-7 TRBV5-6 TRBD1 TGTGCCAGCAGCTTGGAATTGGGACAGGGTAACGAGCAGTACTTC CASSLELGQGNEQYF
once TRBJ2-7 TRBV27 NA TGTGCCAGCAGTTTAGAACAGGGCTTCTACGAGCAGTACTTC CASSLEQGFYEQYF
NA TRBJ1-5 TRBV5-6 NA TGTGCCAGCAGCCTCAACCTCCGGGGGACCCAGCATTTT CASSLNLRGTQHF